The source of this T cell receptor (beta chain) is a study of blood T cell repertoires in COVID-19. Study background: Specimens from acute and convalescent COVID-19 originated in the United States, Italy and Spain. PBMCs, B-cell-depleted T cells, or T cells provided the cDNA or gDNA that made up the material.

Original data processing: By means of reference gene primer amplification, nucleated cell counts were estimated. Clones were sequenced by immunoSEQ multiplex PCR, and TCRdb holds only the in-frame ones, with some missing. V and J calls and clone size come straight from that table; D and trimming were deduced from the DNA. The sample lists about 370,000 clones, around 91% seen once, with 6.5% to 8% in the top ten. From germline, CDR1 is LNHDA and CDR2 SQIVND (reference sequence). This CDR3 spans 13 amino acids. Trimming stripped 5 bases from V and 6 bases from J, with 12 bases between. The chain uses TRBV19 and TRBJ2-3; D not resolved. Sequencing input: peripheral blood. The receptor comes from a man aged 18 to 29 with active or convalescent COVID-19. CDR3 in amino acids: CASSQALADTQYF. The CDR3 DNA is TGTGCCAGTAGTCAGGCGCTCGCGGATACGCAGTATTTT. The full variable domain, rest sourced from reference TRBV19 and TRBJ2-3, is DGGITQSPKYLFRKEGQNVTLSCEQNLNHDAMYWYRQDPGQGLRLIYYSQIVNDFQKGDIAEGYSVSREKKESFPLTVTSAQKNPTAFYLCASSQALADTQYFGPGTRLTVL.